Listed below are T cell receptor beta chains from one sample, sequenced in a study of shared clonotypes between healthy human individuals. Method: immunoSEQ multiplex PCR; TCRdb's copy keeps in-frame clones and lacks some. The table records 2 million or so clones, roughly 95% of them present only once. Input material: naive CD4+ T cells sorted from blood. The receptors shown here come from a man aged 18 to 30 in good health. CDR3s include the opening cysteine and the closing phenylalanine or tryptophan. D genes are given only for firm matches. Expanded clones get a size class; other rows say once, few or many, or leave the size out.

j_call v_call clone_size d_call cdr3_aa cdr3_nt
TRBJ2-3 TRBV19 NA NA CASSPTSGDTDTQYF TGTGCCAGTAGTCCCACCTCCGGGGACACAGATACGCAGTATTTT
TRBJ1-1 TRBV6-5 NA NA CASSPRGLTGTFF TGTGCCAGCAGCCCCCGGGGCCTCACCGGGACTTTCTTT
TRBJ2-7 TRBV30 NA TRBD2 CAWQPGLASSYEQYF TGTGCCTGGCAGCCGGGACTAGCGAGCTCCTACGAGCAGTACTTC
TRBJ2-5 TRBV5-1 NA TRBD2 CASSSGTSVQETQYF TGCGCCAGCAGCTCCGGGACTAGCGTACAAGAGACCCAGTACTTC
TRBJ1-1 TRBV7-9 NA TRBD1 CASRPTGEGTEAFF TGTGCCAGCAGGCCGACAGGGGAGGGCACTGAAGCTTTCTTT
TRBJ2-5 TRBV5-1 NA TRBD2 CASSQQGGGQETQYF TGCGCCAGCAGCCAACAGGGCGGGGGGCAAGAGACCCAGTACTTC
TRBJ2-7 TRBV18 once TRBD1 CASSPSDRGYEQYF TGTGCCAGCTCACCCAGCGACAGGGGATACGAGCAGTACTTC
TRBJ1-1 TRBV5-1 NA TRBD1 CASSLVSGQPTEAFF TGCGCCAGCAGCTTGGTGTCGGGACAGCCCACTGAAGCTTTCTTT
TRBJ1-5 TRBV6-5 NA NA CASSALGGSNQPQHF TGTGCCAGCAGTGCCTTGGGGGGGAGCAATCAGCCCCAGCATTTT
TRBJ2-7 TRBV7-9 NA NA CASSLALGDRISYEQYF TGTGCCAGCAGCTTAGCGCTTGGGGACCGCATATCCTACGAGCAGTACTTC
TRBJ1-1 TRBV11-2 NA NA CASSWGGAVNTEAFF TGTGCCAGCAGCTGGGGCGGCGCCGTGAACACTGAAGCTTTCTTT
TRBJ2-1 TRBV7-9 NA TRBD1 CASRGQGTYNEQFF TGTGCCAGCAGAGGACAGGGGACCTACAATGAGCAGTTCTTC
TRBJ1-5 TRBV18 NA NA CASSPQGADQPQHF TGTGCCAGCTCACCCCAGGGAGCGGATCAGCCCCAGCATTTT
TRBJ2-3 TRBV7-9 NA NA CASSLLNLGSTDTQYF TGTGCCAGCAGCTTACTGAACCTAGGCTCCACAGATACGCAGTATTTT
TRBJ2-7 TRBV6-5 NA TRBD2 CASRRPGLVPEQYF TGTGCCAGCAGACGACCGGGACTAGTCCCCGAGCAGTACTTC
TRBJ2-7 TRBV2 once TRBD2 CASKGLAVTDSYEQYF TGTGCCAGTAAGGGACTAGCGGTAACTGACTCCTACGAGCAGTACTTC
TRBJ2-7 TRBV6-5 NA NA CASSRGQGYEQYF TGTGCCAGCAGCAGGGGCCAGGGCTACGAGCAGTACTTC
TRBJ1-2 TRBV28 NA TRBD1 CASRTGYYGYTF TGTGCCAGCAGGACAGGGTACTATGGCTACACCTTC
TRBJ2-7 TRBV18 NA NA CASSPKSDRIYEQYF TGTGCCAGCTCACCGAAATCTGACAGGATCTACGAGCAGTACTTC
TRBJ2-5 TRBV6-6 NA TRBD1 CASSYSTGLVGKTQYF TGTGCCAGCAGTTACTCGACAGGGCTAGTCGGGAAGACCCAGTACTTC
TRBJ2-2 TRBV11-3 NA TRBD2 CASSLVAGGPNTGELFF TGTGCCAGCAGCTTGGTAGCGGGGGGACCTAACACCGGGGAGCTGTTTTTT
TRBJ2-2 TRBV6-1 NA NA CASRNRDPNTGELFF TGTGCCAGCAGGAACAGGGACCCTAACACCGGGGAGCTGTTTTTT
TRBJ2-3 TRBV18 NA TRBD2 CASSPPKAGEDYDTQYF TGTGCCAGCTCACCACCGAAAGCGGGGGAGGATTACGATACGCAGTATTTT
TRBJ1-1 TRBV9 NA NA CASSVDSTGNTEAFF TGTGCCAGCAGCGTGGATTCGACAGGGAACACTGAAGCTTTCTTT
TRBJ2-2 TRBV6-8 NA NA CASSYSPRRRDCTGELFF TGTGCCAGCAGTTACTCGCCGAGAAGACGGGACTGCACCGGGGAGCTGTTTTTT
TRBJ1-2 TRBV4-3 NA NA CASSQGVGNYGYTF TGCGCCAGCAGCCAAGGGGTGGGGAACTATGGCTACACCTTC
TRBJ1-1 TRBV4-3 NA NA CASSLGTENTEAFF TGCGCCAGCAGCCTCGGGACGGAGAACACTGAAGCTTTCTTT
TRBJ2-7 TRBV12-5 few TRBD2 CASGILSGSIPYEQYF TGTGCTAGTGGTATCCTTAGCGGGAGCATACCCTACGAGCAGTACTTC
TRBJ1-1 TRBV7-2 NA NA CASTISGGMNTEAFF TGTGCCAGCACCATTAGCGGGGGGATGAACACTGAAGCTTTCTTT